The source of this T cell receptor beta chain is a study of cytomegalovirus exposure and HLA in healthy donors. The wider study: It was reported in a later analysis that the 95 to 150 validation repertoires used the same platform as the approximately 620 first-cohort repertoires. Whole-study results and caveats: Among TCR sequences, most were rare, though some public TCRs appeared in many donors. The study recorded 150 to 200 TCR beta chains that were cytomegalovirus-associated.

A word on this clone: As yet, its antigen is unknown.

Assay: immunoSEQ multiplex PCR; the TCRdb copy retains only in-frame clones and omits some. The sample contains 150,000 to 200,000 clones, roughly 89% of which appear only once. Trimming took 6 bases from V and 7 from J; bases not matched to a gene: 8. CDR1 is MNHEY, CDR2 SVGAGI, per germline. CDR3 length equals 13 residues. The sample was PBMCs. The origin of this receptor is a woman in her late teens or twenties in good health and CMV-seropositive. The chain carries TRBV6-5 and TRBJ1-2; TRBD1 matches 7 bases. CDR3 amino acids: CASRGDRAPGYTF. CDR3 nucleotide sequence: TGTGCCAGCAGGGGAGACAGGGCCCCTGGCTACACCTTC.